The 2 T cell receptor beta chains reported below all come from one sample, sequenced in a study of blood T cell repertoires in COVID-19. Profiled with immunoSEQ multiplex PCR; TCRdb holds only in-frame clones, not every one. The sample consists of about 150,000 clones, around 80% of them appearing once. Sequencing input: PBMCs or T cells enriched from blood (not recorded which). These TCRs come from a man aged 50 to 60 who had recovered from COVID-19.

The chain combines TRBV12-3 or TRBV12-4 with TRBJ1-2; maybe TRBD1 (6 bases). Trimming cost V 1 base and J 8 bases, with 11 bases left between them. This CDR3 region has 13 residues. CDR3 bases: TGTGCCAGCAGTTTAGAGCCCAGGGGCGGCTACACCTTC. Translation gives CASSLEPRGGYTF.

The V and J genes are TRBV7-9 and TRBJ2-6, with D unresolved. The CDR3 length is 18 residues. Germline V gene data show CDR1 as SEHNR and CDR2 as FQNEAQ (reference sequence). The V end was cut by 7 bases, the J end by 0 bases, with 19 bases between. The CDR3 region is CASTPPAVLDSGANVLTF. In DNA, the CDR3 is TGTGCCAGCACCCCCCCCGCGGTCTTGGACTCTGGGGCCAACGTCCTGACTTTC.